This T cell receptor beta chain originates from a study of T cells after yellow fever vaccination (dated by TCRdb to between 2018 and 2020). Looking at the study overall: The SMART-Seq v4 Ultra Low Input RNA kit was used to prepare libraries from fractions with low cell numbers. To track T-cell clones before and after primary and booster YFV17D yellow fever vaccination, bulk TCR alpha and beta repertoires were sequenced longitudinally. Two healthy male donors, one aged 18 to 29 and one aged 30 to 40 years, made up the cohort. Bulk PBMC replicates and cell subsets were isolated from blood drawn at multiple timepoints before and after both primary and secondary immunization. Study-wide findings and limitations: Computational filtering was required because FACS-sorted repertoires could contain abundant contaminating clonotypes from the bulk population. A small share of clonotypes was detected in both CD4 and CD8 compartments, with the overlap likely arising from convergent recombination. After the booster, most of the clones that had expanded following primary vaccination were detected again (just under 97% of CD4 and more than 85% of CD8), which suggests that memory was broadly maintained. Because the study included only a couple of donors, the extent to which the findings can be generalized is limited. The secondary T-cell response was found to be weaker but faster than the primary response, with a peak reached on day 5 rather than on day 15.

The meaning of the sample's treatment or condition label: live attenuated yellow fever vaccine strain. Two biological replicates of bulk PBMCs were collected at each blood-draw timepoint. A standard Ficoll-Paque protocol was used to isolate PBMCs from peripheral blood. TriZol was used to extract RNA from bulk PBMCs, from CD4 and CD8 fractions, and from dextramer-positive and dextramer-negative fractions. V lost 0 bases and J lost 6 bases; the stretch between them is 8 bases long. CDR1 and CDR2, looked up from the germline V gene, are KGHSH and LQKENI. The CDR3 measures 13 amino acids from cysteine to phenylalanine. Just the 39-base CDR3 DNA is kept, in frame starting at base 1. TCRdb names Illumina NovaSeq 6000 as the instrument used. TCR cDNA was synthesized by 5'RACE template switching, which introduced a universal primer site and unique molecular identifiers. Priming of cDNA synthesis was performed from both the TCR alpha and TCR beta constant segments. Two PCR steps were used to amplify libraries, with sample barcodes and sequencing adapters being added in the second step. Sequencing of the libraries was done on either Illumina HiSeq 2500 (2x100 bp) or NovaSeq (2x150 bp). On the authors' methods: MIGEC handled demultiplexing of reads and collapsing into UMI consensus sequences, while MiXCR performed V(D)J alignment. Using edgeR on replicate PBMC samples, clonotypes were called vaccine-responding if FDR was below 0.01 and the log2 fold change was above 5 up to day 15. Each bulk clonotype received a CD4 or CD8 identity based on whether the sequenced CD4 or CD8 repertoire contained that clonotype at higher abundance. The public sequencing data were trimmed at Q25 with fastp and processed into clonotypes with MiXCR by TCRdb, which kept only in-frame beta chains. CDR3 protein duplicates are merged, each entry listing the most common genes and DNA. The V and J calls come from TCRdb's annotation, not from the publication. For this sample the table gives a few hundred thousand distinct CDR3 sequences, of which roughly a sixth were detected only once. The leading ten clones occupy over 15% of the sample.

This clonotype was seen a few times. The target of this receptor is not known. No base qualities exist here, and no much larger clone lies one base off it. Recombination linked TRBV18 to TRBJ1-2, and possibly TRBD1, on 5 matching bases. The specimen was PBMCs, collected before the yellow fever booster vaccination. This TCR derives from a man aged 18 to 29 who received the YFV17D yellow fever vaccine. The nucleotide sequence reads TGTGCCAGCTCACCACCGGGCAGGGATGGCTACACCTTC. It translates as CASSPPGRDGYTF.